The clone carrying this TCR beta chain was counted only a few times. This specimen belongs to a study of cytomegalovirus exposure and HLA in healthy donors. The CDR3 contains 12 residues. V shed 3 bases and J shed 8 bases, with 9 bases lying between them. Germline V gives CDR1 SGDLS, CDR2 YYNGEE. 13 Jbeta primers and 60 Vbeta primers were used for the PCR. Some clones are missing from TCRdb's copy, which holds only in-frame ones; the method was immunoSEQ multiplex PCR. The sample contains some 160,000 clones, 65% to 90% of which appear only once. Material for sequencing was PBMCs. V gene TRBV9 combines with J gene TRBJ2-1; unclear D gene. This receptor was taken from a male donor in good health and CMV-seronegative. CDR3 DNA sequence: TGTGCCAGCAGCGGCGGCGAGGATGAGCAGTTCTTC. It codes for CASSGGEDEQFF.